The 22 T cell receptor beta chains below were found in one sample sequenced in a study of identical twins. Via MiXCR, TCRdb re-called the 5' RACE reads, giving one row per CDR3 protein. The table has roughly 220,000 distinct CDR3 sequences, 6.5% seen once. A further study also used this sample, focusing on T cells expressing NK-cell markers.

Sequencing was performed on CD8+ T cells sorted from blood. The receptors stem from a woman between 18 and 30 years old in good health.

In this sample, this clonotype turned up many times. V gene TRBV12-3 or TRBV12-4 combines with J gene TRBJ2-7; no reliable D call. CDR3 size: 13 residues. V dropped 3 bases and J dropped 3 bases, with 9 bases sitting between them. CDR3 sequence: CASSFSPYYEQYF. Written as DNA, the CDR3 is TGTGCCAGCAGTTTTAGCCCATACTACGAGCAGTACTTC.

This clonotype was recorded many times. The DNA of the CDR3 is TGTGCCAGCAGCTTGTTCTTGTCATACGAGCAGTACTTC. Residues: CASSLFLSYEQYF. The V and J genes are TRBV5-5 and TRBJ2-7; the D is unclear. CDR3 length: 13 amino acids. V was pared by 1 base and J by 4 bases, with 9 bases between. Germline CDR1 reads SGHKS; CDR2 reads YYEKEE (reference sequence).

The chain couples TRBV21-1 to TRBJ2-2; TRBD2 is the table's D call and was not checked against the DNA. TRBV21-1 is deemed a pseudogene. CDR3 length: 18 amino acids. Written as DNA, the CDR3 is TGTGCCAGCAGCAAACGCCTCAGGACCGAGGGCAACACCGGGGAGCTGTTTTTT. Its protein is CASSKRLRTEGNTGELFF.

Note on this clonotype: Because it lacks the conserved phenylalanine or tryptophan at the end, this CDR3 is likely a read error. The V and J genes are TRBV29-1 and TRBJ2-4; tentatively, D is TRBD1 (6 bases). The germline V gene has CDR1 SQVTM and CDR2 ANQGSEA. The length of the CDR3 is 13 residues. The germline V and J ends were trimmed by 8 bases and 2 bases, with 13 bases remaining between them. The DNA for the CDR3 is TGCAGCACTCGGACAGCGACCAAAAACATTCAGTACCTC. Its protein is CSTRTATKNIQYL.

The chain links TRBV4-1 to TRBJ2-3, with D possibly TRBD2 on 6 matching bases. Germline V lookup: CDR1 MGHRA, CDR2 YSYEKL. The CDR3 is made up of 18 amino acids. V lost 0 bases, J lost 3 bases, and 19 bases lay in between. CDR3 nucleotide sequence: TGCGCCAGCAGCCAAGACCGGGGGAAGGGCATCAGGACAGATACGCAGTATTTT. It is translated as CASSQDRGKGIRTDTQYF.

This clonotype showed up just once. J is TRBJ1-5 and V is TRBV27; D call uncertain. The V end lost 2 bases, the J end lost 6 bases, and 14 bases lay between the germline ends. The CDR3 is 15 residues long. CDR1 MNHEY and CDR2 SMNVEV come from the germline V gene (reference sequence). CDR3 residues: CASSLTGRLFQPQHF. CDR3 sequence (DNA): TGTGCCAGCAGTTTAACCGGGAGACTCTTTCAGCCCCAGCATTTT.

The chain employs TRBV7-9 and TRBJ1-1; D not certain. CDR1 and CDR2 from the germline V gene are SEHNR and FQNEAQ (reference sequence). CDR3 size: 10 residues. Trimming took 3 bases from V and 13 from J, leaving 9 bases between them. Here the CDR3 reads CASSFPGDFF. Here the CDR3 DNA reads TGTGCCAGCAGCTTCCCCGGCGATTTCTTT.

This clonotype has ten or more counts. DNA for the CDR3: TGTGCCAGCAGCCTCCGGGGGGCCAATGAGCAGTTCTTC. Its protein is CASSLRGANEQFF. V and J are TRBV12-3 or TRBV12-4 and TRBJ2-1, with D possibly being TRBD2 (7 bases). This CDR3 comprises 13 residues. Trimming pared 6 bases from V and 6 bases from J, leaving 12 bases between.

CDR3 protein: CASSLSTTIAGTGELFF. In nucleotides, the CDR3 is TGTGCCAGCAGTTTATCCACAACTATTGCGGGCACCGGGGAGCTGTTTTTT. The chain couples TRBV27 to TRBJ2-2, with a weak D call TRBD2 (5 bases). The germline CDR1 and CDR2 sequences are MNHEY and SMNVEV (reference sequence). This CDR3 is built from 17 residues. V dropped 0 bases and J dropped 4 bases, with 15 bases sitting between them.

V gene TRBV11-2 combines with J gene TRBJ2-1; maybe TRBD2 (5 bases). Deletions cut 0 bases from V and 8 bases from J, with 14 bases between. The CDR3 covers 15 residues. Germline V gene data show CDR1 as SGHAT and CDR2 as FQNNGV. The DNA of the CDR3 is TGTGCCAGCAGCTTAGATCCGGGAAAAGCCGATGAGCAGTTCTTC. As protein: CASSLDPGKADEQFF.

On this clonotype: A much larger clone sits a single nucleotide away, making a read error possible. This chain joins TRBV7-9 and TRBJ2-1; TRBD1 matches 10 bases. The assigned J gene may be wrong: the sequence end matches TRBJ2-7 better. Germline-derived CDR1 and CDR2 are SEHNR and FQNEAQ (reference sequence). This CDR3 has 16 amino acids. This CDR3 is CASSSLGQGVYNEQYF. The CDR3 DNA follows: TGTGCCAGCAGCTCCCTCGGACAGGGGGTCTACAATGAGCAGTACTTC.

The J gene is TRBJ2-3, the V gene TRBV21-1. TRBV21-1 is termed a pseudogene. The CDR3 length is 13 residues. The CDR3 reads CASRGAGTDTQYF. The CDR3 nucleotides read TGTGCCAGCAGAGGAGCTGGGACAGATACGCAGTATTTT.

In its sample, this clonotype was seen a few times. The chain's CDR3 is CAWGQGEQYF. CDR3 sequence (DNA): TGTGCCTGGGGACAGGGGGAGCAGTACTTC. The chain uses TRBV30 and TRBJ2-7; 9 bases are shared with TRBD1. The V gene's germline CDR1 is GTSNPN and CDR2 SVGIG (reference sequence). The CDR3 is made up of 10 amino acids. V shed 5 bases, J shed 7 bases, and the junction held 0 bases outside the gene matches. Combining the CDR3 with reference TRBV30 and TRBJ2-7 gives the whole variable domain SQTIHQWPATLVQPVGSPLSLECTVEGTSNPNLYWYRQAAGRGLQLLFYSVGIGQISSEVPQNLSASRPQDRQFILSSKKLLLSDSGFYLCAWGQGEQYFGPGTRLTVT.

This clonotype has more than one count but fewer than ten. The CDR3 DNA follows: TGTGCCAGCAGCCCCGGGACTAGCGGGAAAGGGCCCACAGATACGCAGTATTTT. Protein: CASSPGTSGKGPTDTQYF. The rearrangement uses TRBV12-3 or TRBV12-4 and TRBJ2-3; 13 bases align to TRBD2. The CDR3 has 18 amino acids. J lost 2 bases, V lost 6 bases, and 11 bases had no gene match.

This chain links TRBV9 with TRBJ2-1, with D possibly called TRBD1 or TRBD2 (6 bases each). V was cut by 3 bases and J by 2 bases, with 15 bases left in between. Per germline, CDR1 SGDLS and CDR2 YYNGEE. CDR3 size: 16 residues. The CDR3 is CASSDQPEGAYNEQFF. DNA for the CDR3: TGTGCCAGCAGCGATCAACCGGAGGGGGCCTACAATGAGCAGTTCTTC.

The rearrangement joins TRBV7-2 to TRBJ2-1, with D maybe TRBD1 (5 bases). In germline, CDR1 is SGHTA, CDR2 FQGNSA. The CDR3 extends over 12 amino acids. V was pared by 5 bases and J by 9 bases, with 11 bases between. CDR3 protein: CASSETVLEQFF. Written as DNA, the CDR3 is TGTGCCAGCAGCGAGACAGTTCTTGAGCAGTTCTTC.

This clonotype was seen more than once but under ten times. This chain links TRBV6-5 with TRBJ1-2; D unclear. In germline, CDR1 is MNHEY, CDR2 SVGAGI. V was trimmed by 6 bases and J by 7 bases, leaving 12 bases between them. CDR3 length: 12 residues. CDR3 bases: TGTGCCAGCAGCACGGGCTATGTTGGCTACACCTTC. As protein: CASSTGYVGYTF.

The chain carries TRBV2 and TRBJ2-2; TRBD1 aligns across 10 bases. Germline CDR1 is SNHLY and CDR2 is FYNNEI. The junction had 5 bases not matched to a gene; V was cut back by 7 bases and J by 3 bases. The CDR3 extends over 15 amino acids. CDR3 amino acids: CASTEDRGHTGELFF. The CDR3 bases are TGTGCCAGCACGGAAGACAGGGGGCACACCGGGGAGCTGTTTTTT.

This sequence joins TRBV7-9 and TRBJ1-1; D is unresolved. CDR1 and CDR2 from the germline V gene are SEHNR and FQNEAQ (reference sequence). CDR3 length: 13 amino acids. V lost 1 base, J lost 7 bases, and 10 bases lay in between. The CDR3 coding sequence is TGTGCCAGCAGCTTAGATCGGGCACTTGAAGCTTTCTTT. This translates into CASSLDRALEAFF.

This clonotype turned up a few times. The chain links TRBV12-3 or TRBV12-4 to TRBJ2-3, with D perhaps TRBD1 (5 bases). The germline V and J ends were trimmed by 3 bases and 5 bases, with 15 bases remaining between them. CDR3 length: 15 residues. CDR3 loop: CASSFPTVSGDTQYF. CDR3 nucleotide sequence: TGTGCCAGCAGTTTTCCGACAGTGAGTGGAGATACGCAGTATTTT.

This clonotype was counted ten times or more. CDR3 nucleotides: TGTGCCAGCAGCCTAAACAGCCTCAATGAGCAGTTCTTC. It codes for CASSLNSLNEQFF. This sequence joins TRBV7-9 and TRBJ2-1, with unresolved D. Trimming removed 5 bases at V and 6 bases at J, with 11 bases between. CDR3 length: 13 residues. CDR1 and CDR2 (germline): SEHNR, FQNEAQ (reference sequence).

The chain uses TRBV19 and TRBJ2-3, with TRBD2 matching over 10 bases. This CDR3 has 16 amino acids. Germline CDR1 is LNHDA and CDR2 is SQIVND (reference sequence). V dropped 5 bases and J dropped 2; count of bases not matched to a gene: 7. Written as DNA, the CDR3 is TGTGCCAGTAGTGCTCTAGCGGGGGCGCTCACAGATACGCAGTATTTT. Translating it yields CASSALAGALTDTQYF.